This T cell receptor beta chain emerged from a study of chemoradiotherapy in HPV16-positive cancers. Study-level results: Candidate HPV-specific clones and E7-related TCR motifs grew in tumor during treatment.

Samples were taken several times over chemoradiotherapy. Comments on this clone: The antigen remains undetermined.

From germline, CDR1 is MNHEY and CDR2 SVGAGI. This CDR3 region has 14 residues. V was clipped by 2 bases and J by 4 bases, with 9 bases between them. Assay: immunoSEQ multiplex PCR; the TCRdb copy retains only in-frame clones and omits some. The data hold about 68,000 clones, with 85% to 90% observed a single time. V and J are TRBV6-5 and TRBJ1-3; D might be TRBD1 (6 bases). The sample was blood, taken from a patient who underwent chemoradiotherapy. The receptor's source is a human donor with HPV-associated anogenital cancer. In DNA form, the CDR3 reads TGTGCCAGCAGTTACGGACAGCTAGGAAACACCATATATTTT. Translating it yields CASSYGQLGNTIYF.